This is a list of T cell receptor beta chains from one sample in a study of blood T cell repertoires in COVID-19. Sequenced by immunoSEQ multiplex PCR; TCRdb stores in-frame clones only, minus some. The profile shows 180,000 or so clones, approximately 83% of them singletons. The sample taken for sequencing was PBMCs or T cells enriched from blood (not recorded which). The receptors here all came from a woman in her sixties or seventies who had recovered from COVID-19. Both conserved end residues are part of each CDR3. The D gene is left open where the match is weak. The listing skips clone size in some rows; elsewhere it reads once, few, many or a size class.

clone_size	j_call	d_call	v_call	cdr3_aa	cdr3_nt
.	TRBJ1-1	.	TRBV5-4	CASSRYLGADEAFF	TGTGCCAGCAGCCGCTACCTGGGGGCGGATGAAGCTTTCTTT
few	TRBJ2-6	TRBD1	TRBV5-1	CASSRRVGQGETSGANVLTF	TGCGCCAGCTCTCGGCGAGTTGGACAGGGAGAAACCTCTGGGGCCAACGTCCTGACTTTC
.	TRBJ2-2	.	TRBV2	CASSPGSVTGELFF	TGTGCCAGCAGCCCCGGCAGCGTTACCGGGGAGCTGTTTTTT
.	TRBJ1-3	.	TRBV7-9	CASSSLGGGNTIYF	TGTGCCAGCAGCTCGCTAGGGGGAGGGAACACCATATATTTT
.	TRBJ2-2	.	TRBV5-1	CASSRGNTGELFF	TGCGCCAGCAGCCGAGGGAACACCGGGGAGCTGTTTTTT
few	TRBJ2-5	.	TRBV15	CATSRETGRGRQETQYF	TGTGCCACCAGCAGAGAAACAGGAAGGGGGAGACAAGAGACCCAGTACTTC
.	TRBJ2-1	TRBD2	TRBV7-2	CASSLNSGGYNEQFF	TGTGCCAGCAGCTTGAATAGCGGGGGCTACAATGAGCAGTTCTTC
.	TRBJ2-4	TRBD1	TRBV19	CASSRKGTGAKNIQYF	TGTGCCAGTAGTAGGAAGGGGACAGGGGCCAAAAACATTCAGTACTTC
.	TRBJ2-1	.	TRBV7-8	CASSLERIYNEQFF	TGTGCCAGCAGCTTAGAGCGGATCTACAATGAGCAGTTCTTC
.	TRBJ2-1	TRBD2	TRBV7-3	CASSVLSGREDEQFF	TGTGCCAGCAGCGTACTAAGCGGGAGGGAAGATGAGCAGTTCTTC
.	TRBJ1-3	TRBD1	TRBV5-1	CASRWTGGIDTIYF	TGCGCCAGCAGGTGGACAGGGGGCATAGACACCATATATTTT
.	TRBJ2-3	TRBD2	TRBV18	CASSYSAGEADTQYF	TGTGCCAGCTCATACTCGGCGGGGGAAGCAGATACGCAGTATTTT
.	TRBJ2-2	.	TRBV12-3/TRBV12-4	CASRTTGTGELFF	TGTGCCAGCAGAACTACAGGGACCGGGGAGCTGTTTTTT
.	TRBJ1-6	.	TRBV5-6	CASSGVRGSSYNSPLHF	TGTGCCAGCAGCGGGGTCAGGGGAAGCTCCTATAATTCACCCCTCCACTTT
.	TRBJ1-2	TRBD1	TRBV9	CASSAGGLGNYGYTF	TGTGCCAGCAGCGCAGGGGGCTTGGGTAACTATGGCTACACCTTC
.	TRBJ1-4	.	TRBV2	CASIREKLFF	TGTGCCAGCATCCGGGAAAAACTGTTTTTT
.	TRBJ1-3	TRBD1	TRBV6-5	CASSYDRGGNTIYF	TGTGCCAGCAGTTACGACAGGGGAGGCAACACCATATATTTT
.	TRBJ1-5	.	TRBV30	CAWSDTAVLKPQHF	TGTGCCTGGAGTGATACAGCTGTATTGAAGCCCCAGCATTTT
.	TRBJ2-7	.	TRBV29-1	CSVVLDWGQYF	TGCAGCGTTGTACTGGACTGGGGGCAGTACTTC
.	TRBJ1-1	.	TRBV3-1/TRBV3-2	CASSLGGGTEAFF	TGTGCCAGCAGCCTGGGAGGGGGGACTGAAGCTTTCTTT
.	TRBJ1-1	.	TRBV3-1/TRBV3-2	CASRELRGGSGRRTFF	TGTGCCAGCAGGGAACTACGGGGGGGCAGCGGTCGAAGGACTTTCTTT
.	TRBJ1-2	TRBD1	TRBV18	CASSPRQGNTNGYTF	TGTGCCAGCTCACCTCGACAGGGAAATACCAATGGCTACACCTTC
.	TRBJ2-7	.	TRBV2	CASTSWQLEEQYF	TGTGCCAGCACTAGCTGGCAACTTGAGGAGCAGTACTTC
few	TRBJ1-1	.	TRBV5-1	CASSSIPRNTEAFF	TGCGCCAGCAGCTCGATACCTAGGAACACTGAAGCTTTCTTT
.	TRBJ2-2	.	TRBV7-9	CASSFLNTGELFF	TGTGCCAGCAGCTTCCTGAACACCGGGGAGCTGTTTTTT
once	TRBJ1-2	.	TRBV30	CAWSRNTDSGYTF	TGTGCCTGGAGTCGGAATACCGACAGTGGCTACACCTTC
.	TRBJ2-1	TRBD2	TRBV4-1	CASSQDRLAGVNEQFF	TGCGCCAGCAGCCAAGATCGTCTAGCGGGGGTCAATGAGCAGTTCTTC
.	TRBJ1-2	TRBD1	TRBV9	CASSIGTGTSLNYGYTF	TGTGCCAGCAGCATCGGGACAGGCACCTCCCTTAACTATGGCTACACCTTC
.	TRBJ2-3	.	TRBV5-1	CASSSQGPSTDTQYF	TGCGCCAGCAGCTCACAGGGCCCGAGCACAGATACGCAGTATTTT
.	TRBJ2-1	TRBD2	TRBV10-3	CAISESSSGGAYNEQFF	TGTGCCATCAGTGAGTCGTCTAGCGGGGGGGCCTACAATGAGCAGTTCTTC
.	TRBJ1-2	.	TRBV10-3	CAISGDSNYGYTF	TGTGCCATCAGTGGCGACTCAAACTATGGCTACACCTTC
.	TRBJ1-4	.	TRBV15	CATSRWGPDEKLFF	TGTGCCACCAGCCGGTGGGGCCCAGACGAAAAACTGTTTTTT
.	TRBJ2-5	.	TRBV20-1	CSASFEDSQETQYF	TGCAGTGCTAGTTTCGAGGACAGCCAAGAGACCCAGTACTTC
.	TRBJ1-2	TRBD1	TRBV18	CASSPGQLRNYGYTF	TGTGCCAGCTCACCGGGACAGCTCCGCAACTATGGCTACACCTTC
.	TRBJ1-2	.	TRBV10-3	CAISGSTENYGYTF	TGTGCCATCAGTGGATCAACGGAGAACTATGGCTACACCTTC
.	TRBJ1-4	.	TRBV11-2	CASSPGQLFNEKLFF	TGTGCCAGCAGCCCCGGACAGCTATTTAATGAAAAACTGTTTTTT
.	TRBJ1-2	.	TRBV18	CASSPDTKYGYTF	TGTGCCAGCTCACCAGACACAAAGTATGGCTACACCTTC
once	TRBJ2-1	.	TRBV5-1	CASSLAQGSYNEQFF	TGCGCCAGCAGCTTGGCACAGGGATCCTACAATGAGCAGTTCTTC
.	TRBJ2-3	.	TRBV29-1	CSAGGQNTDTQYF	TGCAGCGCCGGGGGACAGAACACAGATACGCAGTATTTT
.	TRBJ2-7	.	TRBV19	CASSISGRLAYEQYF	TGTGCCAGTAGTATCTCCGGCAGGTTAGCCTACGAGCAGTACTTC
.	TRBJ1-5	.	TRBV27	CASSPRDKNQPQHF	TGTGCCAGCAGTCCCCGGGACAAAAATCAGCCCCAGCATTTT
few	TRBJ2-2	TRBD1	TRBV3-1/TRBV3-2	CASSLRRGQGAGELFF	TGTGCCAGCAGCCTAAGACGGGGACAGGGGGCCGGGGAGCTGTTTTTT
.	TRBJ2-3	TRBD2	TRBV4-1	CASSQGLIRLAGGVSADTQYF	TGCGCCAGCAGCCAAGGACTCATCCGGCTAGCGGGAGGGGTGAGTGCAGATACGCAGTATTTT
.	TRBJ2-2	TRBD1	TRBV7-9	CASTRTGPAGDTGELFF	TGTGCCAGCACGCGGACAGGCCCGGCCGGGGACACCGGGGAGCTGTTTTTT
.	TRBJ2-7	TRBD1	TRBV29-1	CSVGEGQGPYEQYF	TGCAGCGTTGGAGAGGGACAGGGACCCTACGAGCAGTACTTC
.	TRBJ1-1	.	TRBV7-9	CASSPGQLNTEAFF	TGTGCCAGCAGCCCCGGACAGCTCAATACTGAAGCTTTCTTT
.	TRBJ1-2	.	TRBV2	CASSERGYYGYTF	TGTGCCAGCAGTGAAAGGGGGTACTATGGCTACACCTTC
few	TRBJ2-5	.	TRBV5-1	CASSLWGDQETQYF	TGCGCCAGCAGCTTGTGGGGGGACCAAGAGACCCAGTACTTC
once	TRBJ2-1	.	TRBV13	CASSLMGVAGRYNEQFF	TGTGCCAGCAGCTTAATGGGGGTCGCGGGACGCTACAATGAGCAGTTCTTC
.	TRBJ1-2	.	TRBV6-1	CASSEVEGVGYTF	TGTGCCAGCAGTGAAGTTGAGGGGGTTGGCTACACCTTC
.	TRBJ2-7	TRBD1	TRBV10-3	CAISRTGYEQYF	TGTGCCATCAGCCGGACAGGGTACGAGCAGTACTTC
.	TRBJ2-2	TRBD2	TRBV28	CASSPGGLAGGRELFF	TGTGCCAGCAGTCCCGGGGGACTAGCGGGAGGAAGGGAGCTGTTTTTT
.	TRBJ1-4	.	TRBV15	CATSREQGNEKLFF	TGTGCCACCAGCAGAGAACAGGGCAATGAAAAACTGTTTTTT